This T cell receptor (beta chain) was recorded in a study of long-term antiretroviral therapy in people with HIV. The overall study: The 2015 recommendation for immediate ART came about a decade after the earliest samples.

CDR1 and CDR2 from the germline V gene are MNHEY and SVGAGI. This CDR3 is built from 12 residues. Unmatched junction bases numbered 6, after V lost 5 bases and J lost 11 bases. This was the immunoSEQ v3.0 assay at survey level. The data were produced by immunoSEQ multiplex PCR, yet TCRdb's version contains in-frame clones alone and is incomplete. The table includes some 21,000 clones, 87% detected once. The TCR comes from a man between 18 and 35 years old with HIV. The V call is TRBV6-5, the J call TRBJ1-1; 9 bases align to TRBD1. The sample in question was unsorted PBMCs, obtained 0.2 years before starting antiretroviral therapy. In DNA form, the CDR3 reads TGTGCCAGCAGTCTTGGGACAGGGACCGCTTTCTTT. It specifies CASSLGTGTAFF.